This T cell receptor (beta chain) comes out of a study of blood T cell repertoires in COVID-19. Background on the study: T cells, B-cell-depleted T cells, or PBMCs provided the cDNA or gDNA that served as material.

The table came from immunoSEQ multiplex PCR; TCRdb's copy has only in-frame clones and leaves some out. Of 90,000 to 120,000 clones listed, roughly nine tenths are singletons. The CDR3 is 13 amino acids. In germline, CDR1 is LNHDA, CDR2 SQIVND (reference sequence). With 7 bases removed from V and 9 bases from J, the gap between germline ends came to 16 bases. The source of this sequence is a man between 60 and 75 years old with acute or convalescent COVID-19. The chain combines TRBV19 with TRBJ2-1; D ambiguous. Sequenced sample: peripheral blood. The CDR3 loop is CASNTVLGGEQFF. CDR3 nucleotide sequence: TGTGCCAGTAATACCGTCTTAGGCGGTGAGCAGTTCTTC.